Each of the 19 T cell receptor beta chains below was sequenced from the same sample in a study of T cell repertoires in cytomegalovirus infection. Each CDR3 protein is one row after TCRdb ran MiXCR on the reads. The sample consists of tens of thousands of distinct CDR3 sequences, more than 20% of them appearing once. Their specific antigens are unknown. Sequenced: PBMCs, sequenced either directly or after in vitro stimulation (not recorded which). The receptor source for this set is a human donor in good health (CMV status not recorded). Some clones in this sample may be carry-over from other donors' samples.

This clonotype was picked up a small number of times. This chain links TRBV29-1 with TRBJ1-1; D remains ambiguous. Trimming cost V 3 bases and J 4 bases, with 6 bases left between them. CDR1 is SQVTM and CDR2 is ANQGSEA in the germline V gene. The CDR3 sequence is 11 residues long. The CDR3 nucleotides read TGCAGCGTTGATATAGGCACTGAAGCTTTCTTT. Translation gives CSVDIGTEAFF.

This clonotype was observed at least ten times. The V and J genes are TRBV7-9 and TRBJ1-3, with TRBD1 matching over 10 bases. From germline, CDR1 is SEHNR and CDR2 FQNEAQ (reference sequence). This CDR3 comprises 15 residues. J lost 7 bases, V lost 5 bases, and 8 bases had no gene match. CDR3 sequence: CASSPRGQGRNTIYF. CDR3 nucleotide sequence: TGTGCCAGCAGCCCAAGGGGACAGGGGCGGAACACCATATATTTT. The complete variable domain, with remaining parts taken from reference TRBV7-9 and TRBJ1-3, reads DTGVSQNPRHKITKRGQNVTFRCDPISEHNRLYWYRQTLGQGPEFLTYFQNEAQLEKSRLLSDRFSAERPKGSFSTLEIQRTEQGDSAMYLCASSPRGQGRNTIYFGEGSWLTVV.

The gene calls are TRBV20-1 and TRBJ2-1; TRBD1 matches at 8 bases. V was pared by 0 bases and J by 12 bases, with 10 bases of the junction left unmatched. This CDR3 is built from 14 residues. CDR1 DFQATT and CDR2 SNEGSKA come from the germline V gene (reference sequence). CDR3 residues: CSARDAAGGYVQFF. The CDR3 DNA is TGCAGTGCTAGAGATGCGGCAGGGGGCTATGTGCAGTTCTTC.

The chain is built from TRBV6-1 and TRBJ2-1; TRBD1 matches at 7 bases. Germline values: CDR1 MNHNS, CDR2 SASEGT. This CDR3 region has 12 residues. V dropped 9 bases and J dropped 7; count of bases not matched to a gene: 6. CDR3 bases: TGTGCCAGTGCCGGGACAGAAAATGAGCAGTTCTTC. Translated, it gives CASAGTENEQFF.

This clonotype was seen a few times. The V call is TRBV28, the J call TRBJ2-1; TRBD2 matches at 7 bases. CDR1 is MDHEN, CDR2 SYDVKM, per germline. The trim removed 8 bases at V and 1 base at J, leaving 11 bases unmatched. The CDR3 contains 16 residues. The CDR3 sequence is CASLTGGAGSYNEQFF. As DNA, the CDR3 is TGTGCCAGCCTTACTGGAGGAGCGGGGTCCTACAATGAGCAGTTCTTC.

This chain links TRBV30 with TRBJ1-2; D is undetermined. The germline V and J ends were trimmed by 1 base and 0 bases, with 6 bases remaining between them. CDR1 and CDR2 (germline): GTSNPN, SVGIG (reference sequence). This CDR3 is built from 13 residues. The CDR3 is CAWSGDSNYGYTF. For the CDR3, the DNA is TGTGCCTGGAGTGGGGATTCTAACTATGGCTACACCTTC.

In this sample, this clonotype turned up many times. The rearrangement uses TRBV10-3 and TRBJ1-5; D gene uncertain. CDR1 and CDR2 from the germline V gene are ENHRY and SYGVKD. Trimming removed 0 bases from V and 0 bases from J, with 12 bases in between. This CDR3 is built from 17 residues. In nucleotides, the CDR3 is TGTGCCATCAGTGAGTCGGCGGGAAGGTATAGCAATCAGCCCCAGCATTTT. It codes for CAISESAGRYSNQPQHF.

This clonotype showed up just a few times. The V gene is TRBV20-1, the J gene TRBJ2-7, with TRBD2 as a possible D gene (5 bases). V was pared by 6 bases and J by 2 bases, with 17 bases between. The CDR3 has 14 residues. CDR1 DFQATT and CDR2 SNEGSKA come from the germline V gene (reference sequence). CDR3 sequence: CSAEETSSTYEQYF. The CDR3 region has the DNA TGCAGTGCGGAGGAGACATCGTCTACCTACGAGCAGTACTTC.

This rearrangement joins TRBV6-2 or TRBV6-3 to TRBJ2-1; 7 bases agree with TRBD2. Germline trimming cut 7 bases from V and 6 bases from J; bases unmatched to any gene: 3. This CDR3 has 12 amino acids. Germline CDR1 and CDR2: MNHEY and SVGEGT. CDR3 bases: TGTGCCAGCACCGGGGGGACCAATGAGCAGTTCTTC. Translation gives CASTGGTNEQFF.

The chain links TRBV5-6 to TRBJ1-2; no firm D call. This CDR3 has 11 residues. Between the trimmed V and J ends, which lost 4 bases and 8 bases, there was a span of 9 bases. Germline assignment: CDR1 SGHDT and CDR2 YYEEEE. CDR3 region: CASSRSVGYTF. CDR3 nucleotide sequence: TGTGCCAGCAGCCGTTCCGTAGGCTACACCTTC.

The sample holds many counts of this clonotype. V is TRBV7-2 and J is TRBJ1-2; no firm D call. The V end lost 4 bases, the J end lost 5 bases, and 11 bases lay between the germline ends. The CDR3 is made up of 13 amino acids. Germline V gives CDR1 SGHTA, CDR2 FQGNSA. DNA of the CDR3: TGTGCCAGCAGCTCCCGGGCGAAATATGGCTACACCTTC. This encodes CASSSRAKYGYTF. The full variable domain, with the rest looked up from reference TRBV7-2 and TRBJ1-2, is GAGVSQSPSNKVTEKGKDVELRCDPISGHTALYWYRQSLGQGLEFLIYFQGNSAPDKSGLPSDRFSAERTGGSVSTLTIQRTQQEDSAVYLCASSSRAKYGYTFGSGTRLTVV.

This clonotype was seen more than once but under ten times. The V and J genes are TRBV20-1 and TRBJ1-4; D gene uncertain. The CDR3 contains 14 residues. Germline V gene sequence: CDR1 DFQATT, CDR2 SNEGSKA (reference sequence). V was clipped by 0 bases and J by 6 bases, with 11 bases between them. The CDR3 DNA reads TGCAGTGCTAGAGATCAGACCGGGGATGAAAAACTGTTTTTT. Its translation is CSARDQTGDEKLFF.

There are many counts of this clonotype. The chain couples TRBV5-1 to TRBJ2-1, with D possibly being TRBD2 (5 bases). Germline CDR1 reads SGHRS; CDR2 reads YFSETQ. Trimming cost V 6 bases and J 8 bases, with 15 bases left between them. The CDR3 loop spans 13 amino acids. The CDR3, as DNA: TGCGCCAGCAAAGCTGAGGGAATCGATGAGCAGTTCTTC. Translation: CASKAEGIDEQFF. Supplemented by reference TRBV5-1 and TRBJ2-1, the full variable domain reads KAGVTQTPRYLIKTRGQQVTLSCSPISGHRSVSWYQQTPGQGLQFLFEYFSETQRNKGNFPGRFSGRQFSNSRSEMNVSTLELGDSALYLCASKAEGIDEQFFGPGTRLTVL.

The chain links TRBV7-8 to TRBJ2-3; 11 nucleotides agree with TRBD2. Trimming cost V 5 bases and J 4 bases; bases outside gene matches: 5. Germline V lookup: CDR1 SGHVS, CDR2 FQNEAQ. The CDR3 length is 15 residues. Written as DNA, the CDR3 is TGTGCCAGCAGCGAAACTAGCGGGAGAGCAGATACGCAGTATTTT. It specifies CASSETSGRADTQYF. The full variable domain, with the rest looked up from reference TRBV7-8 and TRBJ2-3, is GAGVSQSPRYKVAKRGQDVALRCDPISGHVSLFWYQQALGQGPEFLTYFQNEAQLDKSGLPSDRFFAERPEGSVSTLKIQRTQQEDSAVYLCASSETSGRADTQYFGPGTRLTVL.

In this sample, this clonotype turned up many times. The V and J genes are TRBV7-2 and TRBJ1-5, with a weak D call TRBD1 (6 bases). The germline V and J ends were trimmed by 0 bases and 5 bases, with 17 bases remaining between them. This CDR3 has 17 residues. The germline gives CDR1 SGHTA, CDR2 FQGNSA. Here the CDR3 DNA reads TGTGCCAGCAGCTTAGCTCTAGGGGGGACGAGCGATCAGCCCCAGCATTTT. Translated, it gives CASSLALGGTSDQPQHF.

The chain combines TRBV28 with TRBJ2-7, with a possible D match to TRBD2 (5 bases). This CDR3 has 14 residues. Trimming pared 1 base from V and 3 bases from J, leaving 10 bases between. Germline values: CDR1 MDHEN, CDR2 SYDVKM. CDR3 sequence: CASSLLWSGYEQYF. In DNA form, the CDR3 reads TGTGCCAGCAGTTTATTATGGAGCGGCTACGAGCAGTACTTC.

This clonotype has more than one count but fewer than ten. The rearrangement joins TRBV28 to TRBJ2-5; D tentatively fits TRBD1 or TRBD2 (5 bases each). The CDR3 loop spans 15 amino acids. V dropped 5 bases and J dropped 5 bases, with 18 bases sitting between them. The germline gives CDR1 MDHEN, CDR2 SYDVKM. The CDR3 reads CASSSPRGAEETQYF. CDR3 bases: TGTGCCAGCAGTAGCCCACGAGGGGCGGAGGAGACCCAGTACTTC.

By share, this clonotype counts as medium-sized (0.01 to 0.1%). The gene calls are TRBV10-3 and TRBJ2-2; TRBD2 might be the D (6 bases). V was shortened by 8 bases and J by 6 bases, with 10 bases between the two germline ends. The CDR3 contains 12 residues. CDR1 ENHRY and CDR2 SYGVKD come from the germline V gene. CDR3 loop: CAIGSGPGELFF. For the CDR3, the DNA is TGTGCCATCGGTAGCGGTCCCGGGGAGCTGTTTTTT.

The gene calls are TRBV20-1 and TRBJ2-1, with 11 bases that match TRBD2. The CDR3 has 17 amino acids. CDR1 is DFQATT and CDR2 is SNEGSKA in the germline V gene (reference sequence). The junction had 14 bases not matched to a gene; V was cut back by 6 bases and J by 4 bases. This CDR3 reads CSASTLGSGGAYNEQFF. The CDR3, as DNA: TGCAGTGCCTCCACGTTGGGTAGCGGGGGGGCTTACAATGAGCAGTTCTTC.